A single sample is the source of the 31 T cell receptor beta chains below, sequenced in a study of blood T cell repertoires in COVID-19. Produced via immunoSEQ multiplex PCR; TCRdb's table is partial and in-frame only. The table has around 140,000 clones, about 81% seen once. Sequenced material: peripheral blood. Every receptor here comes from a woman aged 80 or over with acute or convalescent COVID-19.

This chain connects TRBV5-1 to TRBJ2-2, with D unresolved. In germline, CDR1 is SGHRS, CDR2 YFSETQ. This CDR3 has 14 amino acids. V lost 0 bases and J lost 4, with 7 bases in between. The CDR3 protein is CASSLDGTTGELFF. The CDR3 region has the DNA TGCGCCAGCAGCTTGGATGGCACCACCGGGGAGCTGTTTTTT. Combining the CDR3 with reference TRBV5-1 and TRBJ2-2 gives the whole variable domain KAGVTQTPRYLIKTRGQQVTLSCSPISGHRSVSWYQQTPGQGLQFLFEYFSETQRNKGNFPGRFSGRQFSNSRSEMNVSTLELGDSALYLCASSLDGTTGELFFGEGSRLTVL.

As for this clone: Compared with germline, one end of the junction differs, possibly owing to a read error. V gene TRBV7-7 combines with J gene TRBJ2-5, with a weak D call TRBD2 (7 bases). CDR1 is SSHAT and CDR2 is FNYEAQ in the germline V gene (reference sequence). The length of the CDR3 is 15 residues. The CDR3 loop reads CASSLVGGRGETQYF. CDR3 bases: TGTGCTAGCAGCTTAGTGGGGGGGCGCGGAGAGACCCAGTACTTC.

The chain's CDR3 is CASSWRQGITYEQYF. CDR3 bases: TGTGCCAGCAGCTGGAGACAGGGAATAACCTACGAGCAGTACTTC. The chain carries TRBV5-8 and TRBJ2-7, with 7 bases matching TRBD1. Germline values: CDR1 SGHTS, CDR2 YDEGEE. J was trimmed by 2 bases and V by 3 bases; bases with no gene match: 8. The CDR3 has 15 amino acids.

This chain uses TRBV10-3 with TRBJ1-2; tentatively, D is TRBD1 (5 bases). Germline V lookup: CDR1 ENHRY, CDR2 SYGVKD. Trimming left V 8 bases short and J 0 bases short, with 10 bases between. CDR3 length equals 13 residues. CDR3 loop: CAIGDSPNYGYTF. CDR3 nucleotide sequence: TGTGCCATCGGCGACAGCCCTAACTATGGCTACACCTTC.

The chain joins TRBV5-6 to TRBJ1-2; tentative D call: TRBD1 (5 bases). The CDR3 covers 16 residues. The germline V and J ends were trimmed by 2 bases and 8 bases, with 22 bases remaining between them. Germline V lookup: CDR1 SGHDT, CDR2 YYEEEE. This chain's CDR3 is CASSLPDGTRGGGYTF. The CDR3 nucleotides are TGTGCCAGCAGCTTACCAGACGGGACGCGGGGAGGAGGCTACACCTTC.

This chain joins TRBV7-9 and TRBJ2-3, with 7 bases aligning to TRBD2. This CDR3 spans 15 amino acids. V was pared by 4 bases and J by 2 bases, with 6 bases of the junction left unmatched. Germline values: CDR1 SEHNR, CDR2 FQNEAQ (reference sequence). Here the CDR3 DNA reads TGTGCCAGCAGCTCAAGACTAGCCCCCACAGATACGCAGTATTTT. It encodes CASSSRLAPTDTQYF.

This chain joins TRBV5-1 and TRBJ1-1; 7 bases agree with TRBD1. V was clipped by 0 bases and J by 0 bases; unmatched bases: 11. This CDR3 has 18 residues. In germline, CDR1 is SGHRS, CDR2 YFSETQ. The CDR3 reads CASSLASGGGMMNTEAFF. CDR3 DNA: TGCGCCAGCAGCTTGGCCAGCGGAGGGGGCATGATGAACACTGAAGCTTTCTTT.

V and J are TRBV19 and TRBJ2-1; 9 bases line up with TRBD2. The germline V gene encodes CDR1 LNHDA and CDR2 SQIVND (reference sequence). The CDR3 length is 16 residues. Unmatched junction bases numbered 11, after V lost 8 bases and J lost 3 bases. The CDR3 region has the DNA TGTGCCAGTTCAATAGCGGGAGCTGTGATCTACAATGAGCAGTTCTTC. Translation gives CASSIAGAVIYNEQFF.

The CDR3 DNA follows: TGTGCCAGCAGCCCGTTTCGGAGCGGCCTCGGAGAGACCCAGTACTTC. Encoded protein: CASSPFRSGLGETQYF. The V call is TRBV7-8, the J call TRBJ2-5, with a possible D match to TRBD2 (5 bases). Trimming pared 5 bases from V and 4 bases from J, leaving 20 bases between. Germline CDR1 SGHVS, CDR2 FQNEAQ. The CDR3 contains 16 residues.

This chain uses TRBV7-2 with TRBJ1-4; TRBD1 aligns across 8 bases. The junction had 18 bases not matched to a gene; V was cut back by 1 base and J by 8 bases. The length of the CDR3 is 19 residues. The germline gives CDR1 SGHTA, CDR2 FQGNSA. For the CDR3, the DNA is TGTGCCAGCAGCTTAGTGGGTGGGACAGGTTTAGCCCTAAGGGAAAAACTGTTTTTT. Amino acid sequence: CASSLVGGTGLALREKLFF.

The CDR3 reads CASSQDPRKDSPLHF. The CDR3 coding sequence is TGTGCCAGCAGCCAAGACCCTAGAAAAGATTCACCCCTCCACTTT. This chain links TRBV3-1 (or the pseudogene TRBV3-2) with TRBJ1-6, with D unresolved. Looked up from germline, CDR1 is LGHDT and CDR2 is YNNKEL (reference sequence). The CDR3 is 15 amino acids. V lost 0 bases, J lost 8 bases, and 11 bases lay in between.

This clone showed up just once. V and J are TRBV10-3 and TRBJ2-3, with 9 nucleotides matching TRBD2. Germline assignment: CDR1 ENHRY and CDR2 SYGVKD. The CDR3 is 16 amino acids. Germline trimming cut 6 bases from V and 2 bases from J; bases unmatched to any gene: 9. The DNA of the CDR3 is TGTGCCATCAGACCGGGGACTAGCCCTCACACAGATACGCAGTATTTT. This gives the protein CAIRPGTSPHTDTQYF.

The CDR3 loop reads CATSDGGHTQETQYF. CDR3 coding DNA: TGTGCCACCAGTGATGGGGGACACACCCAAGAGACCCAGTACTTC. This rearrangement joins TRBV24-1 to TRBJ2-5; D perhaps matches TRBD1 (6 bases). V gave up 3 bases and J gave up 1 base, with 11 bases separating them. Germline CDR1 reads KGHDR; CDR2 reads SFDVKD. The CDR3 contains 15 residues.

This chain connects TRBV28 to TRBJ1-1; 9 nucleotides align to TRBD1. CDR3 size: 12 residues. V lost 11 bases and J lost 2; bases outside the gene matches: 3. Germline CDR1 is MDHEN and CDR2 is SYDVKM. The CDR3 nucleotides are TGTGCCTCACAGGGGGCAAACACTGAAGCTTTCTTT. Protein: CASQGANTEAFF.

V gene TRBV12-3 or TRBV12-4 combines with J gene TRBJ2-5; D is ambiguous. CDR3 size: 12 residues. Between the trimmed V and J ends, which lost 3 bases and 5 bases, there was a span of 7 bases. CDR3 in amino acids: CASSFLRETQYF. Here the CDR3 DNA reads TGTGCCAGCAGTTTTCTCCGTGAGACCCAGTACTTC.

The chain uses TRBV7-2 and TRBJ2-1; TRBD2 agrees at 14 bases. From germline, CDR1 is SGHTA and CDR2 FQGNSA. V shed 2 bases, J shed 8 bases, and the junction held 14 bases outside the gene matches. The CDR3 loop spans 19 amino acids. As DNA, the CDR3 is TGTGCCAGCAGCTTAAGGTCAGGAGGGACTAGCGGGAGAGGGTATGAGCAGTTCTTC. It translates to CASSLRSGGTSGRGYEQFF.

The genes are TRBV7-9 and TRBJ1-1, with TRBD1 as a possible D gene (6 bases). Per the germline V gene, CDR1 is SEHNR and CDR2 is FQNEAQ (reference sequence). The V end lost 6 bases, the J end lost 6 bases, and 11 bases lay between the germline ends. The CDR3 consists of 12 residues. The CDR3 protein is CASSRQVPEAFF. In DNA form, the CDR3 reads TGTGCCAGCAGTCGACAGGTCCCTGAAGCTTTCTTT.

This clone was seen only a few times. CDR3 nucleotides: TGTGCCTGGATTCCTACCGGGACAGGGGGCGCGAGGGACACTGAAGCTTTCTTT. It translates to CAWIPTGTGGARDTEAFF. The rearrangement joins TRBV30 to TRBJ1-1, with 12 nucleotides matching TRBD1. The V and J ends lost 4 bases and 3 bases, in that order; junction bases with no gene match: 15. The CDR3 is made up of 18 amino acids. Germline values: CDR1 GTSNPN, CDR2 SVGIG (reference sequence).

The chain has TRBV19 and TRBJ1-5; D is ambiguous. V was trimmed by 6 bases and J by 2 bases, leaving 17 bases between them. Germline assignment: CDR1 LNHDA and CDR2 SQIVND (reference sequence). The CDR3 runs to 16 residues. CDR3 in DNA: TGTGCCAGTAGGGAGAGGGTTAGGAGGGGCAATCAGCCCCAGCATTTT. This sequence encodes CASRERVRRGNQPQHF.

CDR3 nucleotide sequence: TGTGCCAGCAGCTTAACAGGGTATAATGAAAAACTGTTTTTT. Amino acid sequence: CASSLTGYNEKLFF. The rearrangement uses TRBV7-2 and TRBJ1-4; tentatively, D is TRBD1 (6 bases). The CDR3 contains 14 residues. The V end lost 2 bases, the J end lost 4 bases, and 8 bases lay between the germline ends. The germline V gene encodes CDR1 SGHTA and CDR2 FQGNSA.

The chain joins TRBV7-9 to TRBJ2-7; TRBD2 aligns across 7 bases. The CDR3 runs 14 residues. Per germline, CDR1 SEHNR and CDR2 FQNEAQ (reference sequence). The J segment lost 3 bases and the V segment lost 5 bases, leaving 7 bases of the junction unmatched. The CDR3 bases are TGTGCCAGCAGCCGAGGATCTAGCGGCTACGAGCAGTACTTC. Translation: CASSRGSSGYEQYF.

The CDR3 nucleotides are TGTGCCAGTAGTATCGACAGGGGGCGTAATTCACCCCTCCACTTT. It encodes CASSIDRGRNSPLHF. This chain uses TRBV19 with TRBJ1-6; 10 positions match TRBD1. V gave up 3 bases and J gave up 6 bases; unmatched junction bases: 2. Germline lookup yields CDR1 LNHDA and CDR2 SQIVND (reference sequence). The CDR3 has 15 residues.

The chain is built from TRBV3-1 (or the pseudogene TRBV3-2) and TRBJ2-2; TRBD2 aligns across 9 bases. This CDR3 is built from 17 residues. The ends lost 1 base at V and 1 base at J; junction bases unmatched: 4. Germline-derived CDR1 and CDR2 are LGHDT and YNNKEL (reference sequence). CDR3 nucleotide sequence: TGTGCCAGCAGCCAAGCCGATAGCGGGAGGAACACCGGGGAGCTGTTTTTT. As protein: CASSQADSGRNTGELFF.

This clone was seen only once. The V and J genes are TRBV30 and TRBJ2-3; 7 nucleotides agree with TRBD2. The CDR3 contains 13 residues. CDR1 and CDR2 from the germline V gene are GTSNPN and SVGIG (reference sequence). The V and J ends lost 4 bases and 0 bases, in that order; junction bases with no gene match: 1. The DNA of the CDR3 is TGTGCCTGGAAAGCGGGGAGCACAGATACGCAGTATTTT. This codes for CAWKAGSTDTQYF.

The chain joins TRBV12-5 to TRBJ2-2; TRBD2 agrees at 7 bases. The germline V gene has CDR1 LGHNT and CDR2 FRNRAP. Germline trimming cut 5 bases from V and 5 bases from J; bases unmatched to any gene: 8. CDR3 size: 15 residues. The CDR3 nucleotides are TGTGCTAGTGGTGGGGCGGGGGAGTTAACCGGGGAGCTGTTTTTT. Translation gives CASGGAGELTGELFF.

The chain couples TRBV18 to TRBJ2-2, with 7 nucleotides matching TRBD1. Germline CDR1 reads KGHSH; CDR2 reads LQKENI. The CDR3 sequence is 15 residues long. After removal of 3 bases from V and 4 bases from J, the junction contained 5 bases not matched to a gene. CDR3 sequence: CASSPRQGVTGELFF. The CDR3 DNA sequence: TGTGCCAGCTCACCGAGGCAGGGGGTCACCGGGGAGCTGTTTTTT.

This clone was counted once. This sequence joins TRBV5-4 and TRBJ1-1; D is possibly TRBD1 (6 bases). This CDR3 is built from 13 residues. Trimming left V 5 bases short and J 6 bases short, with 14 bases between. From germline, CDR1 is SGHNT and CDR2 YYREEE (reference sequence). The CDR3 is CASSYGQTPEAFF. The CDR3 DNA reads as TGTGCCAGCAGTTATGGACAGACCCCTGAAGCTTTCTTT. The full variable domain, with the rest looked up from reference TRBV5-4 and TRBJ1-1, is ETGVTQSPTHLIKTRGQQVTLRCSSQSGHNTVSWYQQALGQGPQFIFQYYREEENGRGNFPPRFSGLQFPNYSSELNVNALELDDSALYLCASSYGQTPEAFFGQGTRLTVV.

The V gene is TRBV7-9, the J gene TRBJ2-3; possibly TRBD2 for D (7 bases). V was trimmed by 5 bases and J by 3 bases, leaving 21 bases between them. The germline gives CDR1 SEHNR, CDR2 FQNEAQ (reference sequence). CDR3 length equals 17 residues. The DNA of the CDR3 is TGTGCCAGCAGCGGGGGGGCCCGGCGGTATAGGACAGATACGCAGTATTTT. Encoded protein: CASSGGARRYRTDTQYF.

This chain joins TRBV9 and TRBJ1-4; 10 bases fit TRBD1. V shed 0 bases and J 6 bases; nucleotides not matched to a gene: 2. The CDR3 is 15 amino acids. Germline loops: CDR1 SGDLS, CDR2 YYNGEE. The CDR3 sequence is CASSVAGTGDEKLFF. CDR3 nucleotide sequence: TGTGCCAGCAGCGTAGCGGGGACAGGGGATGAAAAACTGTTTTTT.

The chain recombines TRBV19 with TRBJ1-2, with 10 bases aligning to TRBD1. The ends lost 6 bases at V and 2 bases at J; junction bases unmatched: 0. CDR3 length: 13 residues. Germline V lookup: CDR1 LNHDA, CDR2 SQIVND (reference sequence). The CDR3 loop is CASRTGGNYGYTF. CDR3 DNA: TGTGCCAGTAGGACAGGGGGCAACTATGGCTACACCTTC.

CDR3 loop: CASSLRGRGTEAFF. CDR3 DNA sequence: TGTGCCAGCAGCTTGAGAGGGAGGGGGACTGAAGCTTTCTTT. The J gene is TRBJ1-1, the V gene TRBV5-4, with D perhaps TRBD1 (6 bases). V was shortened by 1 base and J by 5 bases, with 12 bases between the two germline ends. The CDR3 loop spans 14 amino acids. From germline, CDR1 is SGHNT and CDR2 YYREEE (reference sequence). Drawing the rest from reference TRBV5-4 and TRBJ1-1, the complete variable domain is ETGVTQSPTHLIKTRGQQVTLRCSSQSGHNTVSWYQQALGQGPQFIFQYYREEENGRGNFPPRFSGLQFPNYSSELNVNALELDDSALYLCASSLRGRGTEAFFGQGTRLTVV.